This T cell receptor (beta chain) comes out of a study of a mutant IDH1 vaccine in newly diagnosed glioma. With regard to this clone: Its antigen is still unknown.

Time point reported: week 11, during vaccination. Vaccination comprised doses that each held 300 ug of mutant IDH1 20-mer peptide, plus topical imiquimod. Between the trimmed V and J ends, which lost 0 bases and 0 bases, there was a span of 5 bases. In germline, CDR1 is SGHDT, CDR2 YYEEEE. The CDR3 spans 14 residues. TCRdb keeps only in-frame clones here, not all; method: immunoSEQ multiplex PCR. The data contain about 64,000 clones, approximately 84% of them singletons. This rearrangement joins TRBV5-6 to TRBJ2-3, with D uncertain. This clonotype was sampled from a woman aged 50 to 60 with glioma. Sequenced here: PBMCs, sampled from a glioma patient whose treatment included an IDH1 peptide vaccine. The CDR3 is CASSLVGSTDTQYF. The CDR3 DNA reads as TGTGCCAGCAGCTTGGTTGGGAGCACAGATACGCAGTATTTT.